This T cell receptor beta chain was captured by sequencing in a study of OX40 agonist ivuxolimab in advanced cancers. This CDR3 has 17 amino acids. Germline values: CDR1 SGHVS, CDR2 FQNEAQ. Trimming removed 1 base from V and 2 bases from J, with 14 bases in between. Generated by immunoSEQ multiplex PCR, the TCRdb table keeps only in-frame clones and is missing some. The sample has 20,000 to 25,000 clones, about 88% seen once. V and J are TRBV7-8 and TRBJ2-2; D unclear. Material: CD4+ or CD8+ T cells sorted from blood, obtained in a trial of the OX40 agonist ivuxolimab. This clonotype was sampled from an adult with an advanced solid tumor such as melanoma, head and neck, liver or kidney cancer. This CDR3 reads CASSLDVSTVNTGELFF. The CDR3, as DNA: TGTGCCAGCAGCTTAGATGTTTCCACAGTCAACACCGGGGAGCTGTTTTTT. Supplemented by reference TRBV7-8 and TRBJ2-2, the full variable domain reads GAGVSQSPRYKVAKRGQDVALRCDPISGHVSLFWYQQALGQGPEFLTYFQNEAQLDKSGLPSDRFFAERPEGSVSTLKIQRTQQEDSAVYLCASSLDVSTVNTGELFFGEGSRLTVL.